A selection of T cell receptor beta chains follows, all from one sample in a study of lymphopenia after photon versus proton radiotherapy. Clones were sequenced by immunoSEQ multiplex PCR, and TCRdb holds only the in-frame ones, with some missing. Of over 50,000 clones in the sample, about 86% were seen once. Here the sequenced sample was peripheral blood, taken from a patient treated with photon-based radiotherapy. The receptor source for this set is a man aged 35 to 55 with gastric cancer. Each CDR3 is given with its conserved first and last residue. A D gene is named only where the DNA matches it firmly. For some rows the clone size is stated as once, few or many, or as a class when expanded; others skip it.

d_call,clone_size,j_call,v_call,cdr3_aa,cdr3_nt
TRBD1,.,TRBJ2-5,TRBV19,CASSIIPGQGAETQYF,TGTGCCAGTAGTATAATCCCGGGACAGGGAGCGGAGACCCAGTACTTC
.,.,TRBJ1-6,TRBV7-2,CASSLGRAYNSPLHF,TGTGCCAGCAGCTTGGGAAGGGCGTATAATTCACCCCTCCACTTT
.,.,TRBJ2-7,TRBV9,CASSEGLISYEQYF,TGTGCCAGCAGCGAGGGTCTTATCTCCTACGAGCAGTACTTC
.,.,TRBJ1-3,TRBV30,CAWGTAGNTIYF,TGTGCCTGGGGGACGGCGGGAAACACCATATATTTT
.,.,TRBJ2-2,TRBV11-2,CASSPQRAGVGTGELFF,TGTGCCAGCAGCCCTCAACGGGCAGGGGTGGGCACCGGGGAGCTGTTTTTT
.,.,TRBJ1-2,TRBV27,CASSPETYYGYTF,TGTGCCAGCAGTCCCGAGACCTACTATGGCTACACCTTC
.,.,TRBJ1-2,TRBV4-2,CASSQVDQSTSGGYTF,TGTGCCAGCAGCCAAGTCGATCAGAGTACTAGTGGTGGCTACACCTTC
.,.,TRBJ1-1,TRBV6-6,CASSYTERDTEAFF,TGTGCCAGCAGTTACACGGAGAGGGACACTGAAGCTTTCTTT
.,.,TRBJ2-3,TRBV7-8,CASSSDSQLTDTQYF,TGTGCCAGCAGTTCGGACAGCCAACTTACGGATACGCAGTATTTT
TRBD1,.,TRBJ2-2,TRBV5-8,CASSGLRGRGGELFF,TGTGCCAGCAGCGGACTCAGGGGGCGCGGCGGGGAGCTGTTTTTT
TRBD1,.,TRBJ1-2,TRBV19,CASSPGDSLYGYTF,TGTGCCAGTAGTCCGGGGGACAGTCTCTATGGCTACACCTTC
.,.,TRBJ2-7,TRBV11-2,CASSLRSPGTRFPYEQYF,TGTGCCAGCAGCTTGAGATCCCCGGGGACACGGTTCCCTTACGAGCAGTACTTC
TRBD2,.,TRBJ2-3,TRBV19,CASSKRARQPGLAGAGGDTQYF,TGTGCCAGTAGTAAAAGGGCGAGACAACCGGGACTAGCGGGGGCCGGGGGGGATACGCAGTATTTT
TRBD1,once,TRBJ2-6,TRBV2,CASRKQGADGANVLTF,TGTGCCAGCAGGAAACAGGGGGCGGATGGGGCCAACGTCCTGACTTTC
TRBD1,medium-sized,TRBJ1-2,TRBV19,CASSPEDRGLGYTF,TGTGCCAGTAGTCCCGAGGACAGGGGGCTTGGCTACACCTTC
.,.,TRBJ1-2,TRBV30,CACRPSSSWGYTF,TGTGCCTGTCGTCCGTCGTCGTCTTGGGGCTACACCTTC
.,once,TRBJ1-1,TRBV7-4,CASSLNPGANTEAFF,TGTGCCAGCAGCTTAAATCCGGGGGCGAACACTGAAGCTTTCTTT
TRBD1,.,TRBJ1-4,TRBV4-2,CASSQGRQGADEKLFF,TGTGCCAGCAGCCAAGGCCGGCAGGGGGCTGATGAAAAACTGTTTTTT
.,.,TRBJ1-4,TRBV4-1,CASSQDAGATNEKLFF,TGCGCCAGCAGCCAAGATGCAGGCGCAACTAATGAAAAACTGTTTTTT
.,.,TRBJ1-4,TRBV15,CATSRSGTLNEKLFF,TGTGCCACCAGCAGAAGTGGGACCCTTAATGAAAAACTGTTTTTT
.,.,TRBJ2-5,TRBV5-1,CASSLGGGGTETQYF,TGCGCCAGCAGCTTGGGGGGCGGGGGCACGGAGACCCAGTACTTC
.,.,TRBJ2-3,TRBV6-5,CASSQGTDTQYF,TGTGCCAGCTCTCAGGGTACAGATACGCAGTATTTT
.,.,TRBJ1-3,TRBV12-5,CASMGGISGNTIYF,TGTGCTAGTATGGGGGGTATCTCTGGAAACACCATATATTTT
.,.,TRBJ1-1,TRBV6-1,CASSWGQNTEAFF,TGTGCCAGCAGCTGGGGGCAGAACACTGAAGCTTTCTTT
.,few,TRBJ2-7,TRBV30,CAWSVDSSYEQYF,TGTGCCTGGAGTGTGGACAGCTCCTACGAGCAGTACTTC
.,.,TRBJ2-7,TRBV9,CASSVYTDGEQYF,TGTGCCAGCAGCGTATACACCGACGGCGAGCAGTACTTC
.,once,TRBJ1-4,TRBV6-5,CASSYGRISTNEKLFF,TGTGCCAGCAGTTACGGTAGGATCTCAACTAATGAAAAACTGTTTTTT
.,.,TRBJ2-1,TRBV27,CASKGRPFYNEQFF,TGTGCCAGCAAGGGCCGGCCATTCTACAATGAGCAGTTCTTC
.,.,TRBJ1-6,TRBV18,CASSPEGDNSPLHF,TGTGCCAGCTCACCAGAAGGGGATAATTCACCCCTCCACTTT